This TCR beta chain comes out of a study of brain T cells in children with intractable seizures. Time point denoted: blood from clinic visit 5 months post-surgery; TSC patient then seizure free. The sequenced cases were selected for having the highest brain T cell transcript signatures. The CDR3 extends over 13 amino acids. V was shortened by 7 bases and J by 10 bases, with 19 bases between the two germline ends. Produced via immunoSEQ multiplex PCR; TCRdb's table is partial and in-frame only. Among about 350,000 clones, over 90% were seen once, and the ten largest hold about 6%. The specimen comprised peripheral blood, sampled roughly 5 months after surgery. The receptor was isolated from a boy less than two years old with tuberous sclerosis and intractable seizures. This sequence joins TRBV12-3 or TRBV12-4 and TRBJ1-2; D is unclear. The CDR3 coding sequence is TGTGCCAGCAACCGGGGAGGATCCAGAGACTACACCTTC. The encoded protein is CASNRGGSRDYTF.